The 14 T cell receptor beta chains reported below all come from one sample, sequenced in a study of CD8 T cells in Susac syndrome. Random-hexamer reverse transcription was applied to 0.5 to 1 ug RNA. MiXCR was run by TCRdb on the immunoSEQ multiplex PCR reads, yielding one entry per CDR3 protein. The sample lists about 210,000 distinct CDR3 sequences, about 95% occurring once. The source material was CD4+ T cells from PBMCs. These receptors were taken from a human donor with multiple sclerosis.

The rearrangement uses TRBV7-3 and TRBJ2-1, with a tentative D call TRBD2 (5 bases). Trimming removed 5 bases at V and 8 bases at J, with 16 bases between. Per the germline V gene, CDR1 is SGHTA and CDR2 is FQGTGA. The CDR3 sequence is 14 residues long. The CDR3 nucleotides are TGTGCCAGCAGCCTCTCTTTCGGGGTCGATGAGCAGTTCTTC. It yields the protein CASSLSFGVDEQFF.

CDR3 DNA sequence: TGTGCCAGCAGCTTCACAGGGGGCGGATACAATGAGCAGTTCTTC. Translating it yields CASSFTGGGYNEQFF. This chain uses TRBV11-2 with TRBJ2-1, with TRBD1 identical over 9 bases. V dropped 3 bases and J dropped 4; count of bases not matched to a gene: 4. This CDR3 has 15 residues. Germline V gene data show CDR1 as SGHAT and CDR2 as FQNNGV. Full variable domain (rest looked up from reference TRBV11-2 and TRBJ2-1): EAGVAQSPRYKIIEKRQSVAFWCNPISGHATLYWYQQILGQGPKLLIQFQNNGVVDDSQLPKDRFSAERLKGVDSTLKIQPAKLEDSAVYLCASSFTGGGYNEQFFGPGTRLTVL.

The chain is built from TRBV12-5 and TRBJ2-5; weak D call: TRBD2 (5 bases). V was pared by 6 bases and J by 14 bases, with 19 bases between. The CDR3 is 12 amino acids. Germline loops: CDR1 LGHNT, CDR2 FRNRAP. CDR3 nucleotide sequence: TGTGCTAGTGGGCTACAGACTACCCGGGCATACTTC. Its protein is CASGLQTTRAYF.

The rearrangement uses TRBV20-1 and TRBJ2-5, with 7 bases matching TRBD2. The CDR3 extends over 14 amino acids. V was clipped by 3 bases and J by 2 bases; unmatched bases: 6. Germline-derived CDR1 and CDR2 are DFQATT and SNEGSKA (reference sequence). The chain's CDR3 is CSASAGTIQETQYF. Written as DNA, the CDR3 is TGCAGTGCTAGCGCCGGGACTATACAAGAGACCCAGTACTTC.

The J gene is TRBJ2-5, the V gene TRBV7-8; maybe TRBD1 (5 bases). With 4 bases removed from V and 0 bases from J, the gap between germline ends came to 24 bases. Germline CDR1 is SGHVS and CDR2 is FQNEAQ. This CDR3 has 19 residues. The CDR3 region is CASSSDHGWQGIYQETQYF. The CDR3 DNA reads TGTGCCAGCAGCTCAGACCATGGGTGGCAGGGCATATACCAAGAGACCCAGTACTTC.

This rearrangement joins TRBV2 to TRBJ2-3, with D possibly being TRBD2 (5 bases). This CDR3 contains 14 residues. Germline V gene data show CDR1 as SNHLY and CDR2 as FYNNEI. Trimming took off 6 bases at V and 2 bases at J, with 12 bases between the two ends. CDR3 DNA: TGTGCCAGCAGGGCTAGACTAAACACAGATACGCAGTATTTT. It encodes CASRARLNTDTQYF.

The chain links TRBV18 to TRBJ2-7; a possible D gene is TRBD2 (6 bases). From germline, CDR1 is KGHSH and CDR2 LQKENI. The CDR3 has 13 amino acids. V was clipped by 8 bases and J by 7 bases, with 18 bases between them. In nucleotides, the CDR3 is TGTGCCAGCCACACGGATCCGGCGGGGGAGCAGTACTTC. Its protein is CASHTDPAGEQYF.

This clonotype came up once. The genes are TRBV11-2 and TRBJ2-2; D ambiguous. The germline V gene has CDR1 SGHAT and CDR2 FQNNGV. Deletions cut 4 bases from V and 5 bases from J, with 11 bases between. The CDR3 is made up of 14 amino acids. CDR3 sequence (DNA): TGTGCCAGCAGCTCAATCCGGCTAACCGGGGAGCTGTTTTTT. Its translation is CASSSIRLTGELFF.

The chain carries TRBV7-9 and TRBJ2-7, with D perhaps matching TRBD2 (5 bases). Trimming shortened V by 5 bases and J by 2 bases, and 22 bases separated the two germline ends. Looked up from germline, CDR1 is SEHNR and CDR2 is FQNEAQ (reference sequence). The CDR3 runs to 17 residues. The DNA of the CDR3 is TGTGCCAGCAGCGCTCAGGTCGTGACCAGGCGGGCCTACGAGCAGTACTTC. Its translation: CASSAQVVTRRAYEQYF.

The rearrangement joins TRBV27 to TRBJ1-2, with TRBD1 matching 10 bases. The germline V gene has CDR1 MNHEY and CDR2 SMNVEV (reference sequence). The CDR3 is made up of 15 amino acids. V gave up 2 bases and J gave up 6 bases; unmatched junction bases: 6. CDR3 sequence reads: CASSLARQGAHGYTF. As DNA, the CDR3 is TGTGCCAGCAGTTTAGCGAGACAGGGGGCGCATGGCTACACCTTC.

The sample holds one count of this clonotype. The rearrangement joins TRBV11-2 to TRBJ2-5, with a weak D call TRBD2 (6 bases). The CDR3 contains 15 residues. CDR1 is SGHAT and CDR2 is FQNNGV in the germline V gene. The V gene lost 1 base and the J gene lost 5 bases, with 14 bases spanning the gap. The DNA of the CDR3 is TGTGCCAGCAGCTTAGGCGGGACCCCTCTTGAGACCCAGTACTTC. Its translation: CASSLGGTPLETQYF.

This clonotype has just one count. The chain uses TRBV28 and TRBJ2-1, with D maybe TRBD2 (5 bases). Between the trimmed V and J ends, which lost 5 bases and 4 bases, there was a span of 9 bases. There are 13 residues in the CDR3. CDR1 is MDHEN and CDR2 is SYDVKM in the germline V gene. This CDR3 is CASSKTRYNEQFF. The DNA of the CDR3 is TGTGCCAGCAGTAAAACTAGGTACAATGAGCAGTTCTTC.

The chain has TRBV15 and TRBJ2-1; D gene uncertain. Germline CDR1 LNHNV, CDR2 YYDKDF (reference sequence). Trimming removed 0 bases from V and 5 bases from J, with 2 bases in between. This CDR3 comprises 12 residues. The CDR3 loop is CATSRDNNEQFF. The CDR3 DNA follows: TGTGCCACCAGCAGAGATAACAATGAGCAGTTCTTC.

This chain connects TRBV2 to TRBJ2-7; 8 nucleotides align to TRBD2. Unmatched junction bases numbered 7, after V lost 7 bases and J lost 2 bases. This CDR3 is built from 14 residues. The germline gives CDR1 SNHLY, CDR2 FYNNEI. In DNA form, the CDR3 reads TGTGCCAGCACCCCCAGCGGGAGAGCCTACGAGCAGTACTTC. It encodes CASTPSGRAYEQYF.